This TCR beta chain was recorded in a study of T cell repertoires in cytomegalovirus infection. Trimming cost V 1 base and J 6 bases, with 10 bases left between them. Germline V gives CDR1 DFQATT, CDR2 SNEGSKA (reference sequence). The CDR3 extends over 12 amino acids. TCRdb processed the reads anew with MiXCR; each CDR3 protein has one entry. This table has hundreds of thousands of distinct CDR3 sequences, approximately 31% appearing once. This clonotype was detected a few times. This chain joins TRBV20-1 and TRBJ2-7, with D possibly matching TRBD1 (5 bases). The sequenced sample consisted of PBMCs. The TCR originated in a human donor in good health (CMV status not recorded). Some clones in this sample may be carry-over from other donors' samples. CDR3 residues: CSARGQLGEQYF. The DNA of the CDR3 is TGCAGTGCTAGAGGACAGCTTGGCGAGCAGTACTTC.